Listed below are T cell receptor beta chains from one sample, sequenced in a study of cytotoxic CD8 clonotypes in ibrutinib-treated CLL. Profiling relied on immunoSEQ multiplex PCR, and the TCRdb table lists in-frame clones only, not all of them. The table includes roughly 200,000 clones, over 55% detected once. The sequencing used PBMCs, collected after 24 months of ibrutinib treatment. The receptors were gathered from a human donor with chronic lymphocytic leukemia. The CDR3 runs from the conserved cysteine through the conserved F or W. Each record gives: J gene, V gene, D gene, clone size, CDR3 DNA, CDR3 protein. D genes are given only for firm matches. Some rows have no size entry. The others give once, few or many, or a class for an expanded clone.

>TRBJ1-2|TRBV29-1|-|once
TGCAGCGTTGTCTCAAGGCCTAACTATGGCTACACCTTC
CSVVSRPNYGYTF
>TRBJ1-5|TRBV7-3|-|-
TGTGCCAGCAGCCCTGGACAGTATAGCAATCAGCCCCAGCATTTT
CASSPGQYSNQPQHF
>TRBJ1-2|TRBV18|TRBD1|-
TGTGCCAGCTCACCGTTCGGACAGGGGAGCTCCTATGGCTACACCTTC
CASSPFGQGSSYGYTF
>TRBJ1-2|TRBV2|-|once
TGTGCCAGCAGTGAGGACTACGAGAACTATGGCTACACCTTC
CASSEDYENYGYTF
>TRBJ1-5|TRBV5-6|TRBD1|few
TGTGCCAGCAGCTTATGGGGACAGGGAGTTCCCCAGCATTTT
CASSLWGQGVPQHF
>TRBJ1-2|TRBV7-2|TRBD1|-
TGTGCCAGCAGCTTATTGGGACAGGGGATCTATGGCTACACCTTC
CASSLLGQGIYGYTF
>TRBJ2-7|TRBV5-1|-|-
TGCGCCAGCAGGAGGACCGAACGACTGCTCGAGCAGTACTTC
CASRRTERLLEQYF
>TRBJ2-7|TRBV30|TRBD1|-
TGTGCCAACGACAGGGGGAGCGACGAGCAGTACTTC
CANDRGSDEQYF
>TRBJ1-2|TRBV29-1|TRBD1|-
TGCAGCGTTGGACAGGGTCATGGCTACACCTTC
CSVGQGHGYTF
>TRBJ2-7|TRBV4-1|TRBD2|-
TGCGCCAGCAGCCACCGGACTAGCGGGAGGGGGTACGAGCAGTACTTC
CASSHRTSGRGYEQYF
>TRBJ2-1|TRBV6-1|-|few
TGTGCCAGCAGTGTTAGGACCCAGTCCTACAATGAGCAGTTCTTC
CASSVRTQSYNEQFF
>TRBJ2-3|TRBV10-1|TRBD2|-
TGCGCCAGCAGTGATACAGCGGGAGTTCCAGATACGCAGTATTTT
CASSDTAGVPDTQYF
>TRBJ2-1|TRBV5-1|TRBD1|-
TGCGCCAGCAGCCAGGACAGGGGATCTCCTGAGCAGTTCTTC
CASSQDRGSPEQFF
>TRBJ2-2|TRBV27|-|few
TGTGCCAGCAGTGCCTATACGAACACCGGGGAGCTGTTTTTT
CASSAYTNTGELFF
>TRBJ1-3|TRBV9|-|-
TGTGCCAGCAGCGGAGCATCTGGAAACACCATATATTTT
CASSGASGNTIYF
>TRBJ2-1|TRBV6-5|-|-
TGTGCCAGCAGGGGACTGGGACTTGGGGATGAGCAGTTCTTC
CASRGLGLGDEQFF
>TRBJ2-5|TRBV6-1|TRBD1|-
TGTGCCAGCAGAAGGACAGGGGATGACCAAGAGACCCAGTACTTC
CASRRTGDDQETQYF
>TRBJ2-7|TRBV4-2|TRBD1|once
TGTGCCAGCAGCCAAACGGACAGGGGAACTGGCAACGAGCAGTACTTC
CASSQTDRGTGNEQYF
>TRBJ2-3|TRBV28|TRBD2|-
TGTGCCAGCAGTTCGGGACTAGCGGGTATCACAGATACGCAGTATTTT
CASSSGLAGITDTQYF
>TRBJ1-5|TRBV28|-|few
TGTGCCAGCACCTTGGGGGGTCAGCCCCAGCATTTT
CASTLGGQPQHF
>TRBJ2-3|TRBV19|TRBD2|once
TGTGCCAGTAGTATAGGGACTAGCGGGAGGGCACGAGATACGCAGTATTTT
CASSIGTSGRARDTQYF
>TRBJ2-3|TRBV12-5|-|-
TGTGCTAGTGGTTTGGAGCGCACAGATACGCAGTATTTT
CASGLERTDTQYF
>TRBJ1-4|TRBV27|-|-
TGTGCCAGCAGTTTATCGCAACCGAGGAATGAAAAACTGTTTTTT
CASSLSQPRNEKLFF
>TRBJ2-1|TRBV27|TRBD2|-
TGTGCCAGCAGTTGGAGCGGGAGGAATTCCAATGAGCAGTTCTTC
CASSWSGRNSNEQFF
>TRBJ2-3|TRBV29-1|TRBD1|-
TGCAGCGCAGGACAGGGTAGTAGGACAGATACGCAGTATTTT
CSAGQGSRTDTQYF
>TRBJ2-7|TRBV11-2|-|-
TGTGCCAGCAGTATTAACTCGGGGTTATACGAGCAGTACTTC
CASSINSGLYEQYF
>TRBJ2-1|TRBV7-9|-|-
TGTGCCAGCAGCTTGACCGACAGCTACTACAATGAGCAGTTCTTC
CASSLTDSYYNEQFF
>TRBJ2-7|TRBV18|TRBD2|-
TGTGCCAGCTCACCCCAGACTAGCGCTGCCTACGAGCAGTACTTC
CASSPQTSAAYEQYF
>TRBJ1-5|TRBV28|-|few
TGTGCCAGCAGGGAGAGGTGGAATCAGCCCCAGCATTTT
CASRERWNQPQHF
>TRBJ2-1|TRBV18|TRBD1|-
TGTGCCAGCTCACCAATACAGGGGGCCGGTGAGCAGTTCTTC
CASSPIQGAGEQFF
>TRBJ2-5|TRBV7-9|-|-
TGTGCCAGCAGCCGCGGGACTTGGGGTCAAGAGACCCAGTACTTC
CASSRGTWGQETQYF
>TRBJ1-1|TRBV2|TRBD1|few
TGTGCCAGCTTACAGGGGTTGAACACTGAAGCTTTCTTT
CASLQGLNTEAFF
>TRBJ1-2|TRBV28|TRBD1|few
TGTGCCAGCAGTAGCACAGGGGGTGTCTATGGCTACACCTTC
CASSSTGGVYGYTF
>TRBJ2-1|TRBV5-1|TRBD2|-
TGCGCCAGCAAGCGGGGCGGGACTCTCTACAATGAGCAGTTCTTC
CASKRGGTLYNEQFF
>TRBJ1-2|TRBV6-5|-|-
TGTGCCAGCAGTTCATCAGGCTATGGCTACACCTTC
CASSSSGYGYTF
>TRBJ2-7|TRBV4-3|TRBD2|-
TGCGCCAGCAGCCAAGAGATTAGCGGGGCCTACGATCGGCAGTACTTC
CASSQEISGAYDRQYF
>TRBJ2-7|TRBV5-1|-|-
TGCGCCAGCAGTAGTACCGGAGTTTCCTCCTACGAGCAGTACTTC
CASSSTGVSSYEQYF
>TRBJ2-7|TRBV27|TRBD2|once
TGTGCCAGCAGTTCCAGGGGACTAGCGGGAGTCGAGCAGTACTTC
CASSSRGLAGVEQYF
>TRBJ2-7|TRBV14|-|few
TGTGCCAGCAGCCAAGTAGGTTCCTACGAGCAGTACTTC
CASSQVGSYEQYF
>TRBJ2-5|TRBV9|TRBD2|-
TGTGCCAGCAGCCCCTGGCTAGGCGGGGGGACCCAGTACTTC
CASSPWLGGGTQYF